This T cell receptor beta chain was identified during a study of blood T cell repertoires in COVID-19. The repertoire was sequenced with immunoSEQ multiplex PCR; TCRdb's copy has only in-frame clones and lacks some. The repertoire holds some 80,000 clones, with roughly 90% as singletons. Germline V lookup: CDR1 SGHTA, CDR2 FQGTGA. Trimming cost V 5 bases and J 0 bases, with 11 bases left between them. The CDR3 is 15 residues long. The rearrangement links TRBV7-3 to TRBJ2-1; D is possibly TRBD1 (5 bases). The source of this sequence is a human donor in a cohort sampled during active COVID-19. The material sequenced was peripheral blood. The CDR3 is CASSPDTTSYNEQFF. CDR3 sequence (DNA): TGTGCCAGCAGCCCGGACACAACCTCCTACAATGAGCAGTTCTTC.